The source of this TCR beta chain is a study of OX40 agonist ivuxolimab in advanced cancers. General study findings and limits: Clones of CD4+ and CD8+ blood T cells grew by week 6 at doses of 0.1 to 3.0 mg/kg. Low normalized T-cell clonal expansion was also seen in some nonresponders.

Cycle 7 day 1, cycle 4 day 1, and baseline were the timepoints at which blood was sampled. This table comes from immunoSEQ multiplex PCR, and its TCRdb copy is limited to in-frame clones, with some not included. The table includes 50,000 to 70,000 clones, over 85% detected once. Germline V gives CDR1 LGHNA, CDR2 YNFKEQ. The CDR3 is 16 residues long. V lost 3 bases, J lost 1 base, and 3 bases stayed unmatched. To note about this clone: The antigen is not known.

This chain uses TRBV4-2 with TRBJ2-7, with 13 bases that match TRBD2. This sequence originates from an adult with an advanced solid tumor such as melanoma, head and neck, liver or kidney cancer. The sequencing used CD4+ or CD8+ T cells sorted from blood, collected in a trial of the OX40 agonist ivuxolimab. This CDR3 is CASSQPGLAGSYEQYF. The CDR3, as DNA: TGTGCCAGCAGCCAGCCGGGACTAGCGGGATCCTACGAGCAGTACTTC.